This note documents a single T cell receptor (beta chain) sequence. The specificity of this receptor is unknown. The input lacks base qualities; no much larger clone sits a single base away. The data were taken from a study of T-cell reconstitution after alpha-beta-depleted transplantation in children (dated by TCRdb to about 2016). For context, the study as a whole: The study quantitatively tracked T-cell immune reconstitution after TCRalphabeta/CD19-depleted allogeneic hematopoietic cell transplantation in children using TCR repertoire profiling.

Libraries were prepared through PCR. The sample was run on an Illumina HiSeq 2500. TCR libraries were prepared with molecular barcoding, using unique molecular identifiers to normalize TCRbeta repertoire quantification. TCRdb's own reprocessing of the public reads used fastp at Q25 and MiXCR and kept productive beta chains. Identical CDR3 protein sequences are pooled into one entry, listed with their most common genes and DNA. Here the sample has around 600,000 distinct CDR3 sequences; more than 9% occur a single time. The ten most abundant clones make up about 4% of the sample. From cysteine to phenylalanine, the CDR3 is 15 amino acids long. Only CDR3 DNA remains: 45 bases, in frame from the first base. Looking up the germline V gene (reference sequence) yields CDR1 DFQATT and CDR2 SNEGSKA. V and J lose 0 bases and 2 bases, and a span of 14 bases separates them.

Sequences were derived from PBMCs from the stem cell graft donor, sampled from the stem cell graft. The sequence was obtained from a human donor who donated a stem cell graft to a child with acute myeloid leukemia. The sequence is built from TRBV20-1 and TRBJ2-7; TRBD1 could be the D gene, as 6 bases match. Read as DNA, the sequence is TGCAGTGCTAGAGATAAGGGGGTCCCCCCCTACGAGCAGTACTTC. Translated, it reads CSARDKGVPPYEQYF.